The present entry profiles one T cell receptor (beta chain) with its context. Its antigen is not identified. TCRdb's table, derived via immunoSEQ multiplex PCR, lists solely in-frame clones and lacks some. Of tens of thousands of clones in the sample, around 69% were seen once. Cells that had been cultured for 10 days were the source of isolated CD4+ T cells. Each participant was given two doses of one vaccine (BNT162b2 or mRNA-1273). This specimen belongs to a study of vaccination effects on CD4 cells after COVID-19. The junction had 3 bases not matched to a gene; V was cut back by 2 bases and J by 4 bases. The CDR3 runs to 15 residues. Germline CDR1 reads SGDLS; CDR2 reads YYNGEE.

The sample consisted of CD4+ T cells from PBMCs cultured without peptide, taken after COVID-19 vaccination. This chain connects TRBV9 to TRBJ1-6; TRBD1 matches at 7 bases. The source is a human donor who received a COVID-19 vaccine. The CDR3 sequence is CASSVSGQYNSPLHF. The CDR3 nucleotides read TGTGCCAGCAGCGTTTCGGGACAGTATAATTCACCCCTCCACTTT.